What follows are 11 T cell receptor beta chains derived from one specimen sequenced in a study of blood T cell repertoires in COVID-19. Profiling relied on immunoSEQ multiplex PCR, and the TCRdb table lists in-frame clones only, not all of them. The sample lists 350,000 or so clones; 88% were seen once. Input material: PBMCs or T cells enriched from blood (not recorded which). These receptors originate from a woman in her twenties or thirties who had been exposed to COVID-19.

The chain joins TRBV9 to TRBJ2-2; 8 bases fit TRBD2. CDR1 is SGDLS, CDR2 YYNGEE, per germline. V gave up 0 bases and J gave up 3 bases; unmatched junction bases: 4. The CDR3 length is 16 residues. CDR3 in DNA: TGTGCCAGCAGCGTAGTCGGGGGGGAGTACACCGGGGAGCTGTTTTTT. Its protein product is CASSVVGGEYTGELFF.

The rearrangement links TRBV30 to TRBJ2-1; 11 bases line up with TRBD2. The V gene end was trimmed by 4 bases and the J gene end by 10 bases; junction bases not matched to a gene: 3. The germline V gene has CDR1 GTSNPN and CDR2 SVGIG (reference sequence). The CDR3 consists of 12 residues. This CDR3 is CAWTSGRLEQFF. The DNA for the CDR3 is TGTGCCTGGACTAGCGGGAGGCTGGAGCAGTTCTTC.

This clone occurred once. This chain uses TRBV5-1 with TRBJ2-4; D is undetermined. CDR3 length equals 15 residues. CDR1 is SGHRS and CDR2 is YFSETQ in the germline V gene. Deletions cut 0 bases from V and 8 bases from J, with 15 bases between. CDR3 amino acids: CASSLDPARWDIQYF. For the CDR3, the DNA is TGCGCCAGCAGCTTGGATCCGGCCAGGTGGGACATTCAGTACTTC.

With respect to this clone: Mismatch with germline at one junction end may stem from a read error. The rearrangement joins TRBV3-1 (or the pseudogene TRBV3-2) to TRBJ1-3, with D unresolved. Germline V gene lookup returns CDR1 LGHDT and CDR2 YNNKEL (reference sequence). CDR3 length: 14 amino acids. The CDR3 reads CASTQYVSGNTIYF. In DNA form, the CDR3 reads TGTGCCAGCACCCAATATGTCTCTGGAAACACCATATATTTT.

This sequence joins TRBV27 and TRBJ2-7; maybe TRBD1 (5 bases). Per germline, CDR1 MNHEY and CDR2 SMNVEV (reference sequence). This CDR3 region has 14 residues. The V end lost 5 bases, the J end lost 2 bases, and 13 bases lay between the germline ends. CDR3 coding DNA: TGTGCCAGCAGTGACCAGACAGCAACCTACGAGCAGTACTTC. This translates into CASSDQTATYEQYF.

The chain is built from TRBV12-3 or TRBV12-4 and TRBJ2-5, with TRBD1 as a possible D gene (6 bases). This CDR3 region has 13 residues. The V and J ends lost 5 bases and 2 bases respectively, with 9 bases between them. The CDR3 sequence: CASSPGTQETQYF. Here the CDR3 DNA reads TGTGCCAGCAGTCCCGGGACACAAGAGACCCAGTACTTC.

This clone came up once. The chain links TRBV7-3 to TRBJ1-2; 7 bases match TRBD1. The germline CDR1 and CDR2 sequences are SGHTA and FQGTGA. V gave up 4 bases and J gave up 6 bases; unmatched junction bases: 8. The CDR3 contains 14 residues. CDR3 nucleotides: TGTGCCAGCAGCTCCGGGACAGTCTTTGATGGCTACACCTTC. It specifies CASSSGTVFDGYTF.

In this sample, this clone turned up once. CDR3 loop: CASSGTGFSNQPQHF. In DNA form, the CDR3 reads TGTGCCAGCAGCGGGACAGGATTTAGCAATCAGCCCCAGCATTTT. The chain is built from TRBV6-6 and TRBJ1-5; TRBD1 agrees at 8 bases. Germline values: CDR1 MNHNY, CDR2 SVGAGI (reference sequence). This CDR3 spans 15 amino acids. V shed 6 bases and J 0 bases; nucleotides not matched to a gene: 4.

The V and J genes are TRBV29-1 and TRBJ2-7, with D perhaps TRBD2 (7 bases). There are 13 residues in the CDR3. Trimming took off 7 bases at V and 3 bases at J, with 16 bases between the two ends. CDR1 is SQVTM and CDR2 is ANQGSEA in the germline V gene. CDR3 sequence reads: CSATGGQYYEQYF. CDR3 sequence (DNA): TGCAGCGCTACGGGGGGACAATACTACGAGCAGTACTTC.

The gene calls are TRBV27 and TRBJ1-6; 8 bases fit TRBD1. The CDR3 runs 14 residues. Trimming at V came to 6 bases and at J to 8 bases, leaving 6 bases not matched to a gene. The germline CDR1 and CDR2 sequences are MNHEY and SMNVEV (reference sequence). CDR3 in amino acids: CASSQGARDSPLHF. The CDR3, as DNA: TGTGCCAGCAGCCAGGGGGCGAGGGATTCACCCCTCCACTTT.

The rearrangement uses TRBV2 and TRBJ2-3, with 7 nucleotides matching TRBD2. This CDR3 contains 14 residues. CDR1 is SNHLY, CDR2 FYNNEI, per germline. With V trimmed by 6 bases and J by 4 bases, 7 bases remained unmatched. CDR3: CASRGERESDTQYF. The CDR3, as DNA: TGTGCCAGCAGAGGGGAGCGGGAATCAGATACGCAGTATTTT. Supplemented by reference TRBV2 and TRBJ2-3, the full variable domain reads EPEVTQTPSHQVTQMGQEVILRCVPISNHLYFYWYRQILGQKVEFLVSFYNNEISEKSEIFDDQFSVERPDGSNFTLKIRSTKLEDSAMYFCASRGERESDTQYFGPGTRLTVL.